The rows below give T cell receptor beta chains drawn from one sample of a study of radiotherapy plus CTLA-4 blockade in lung cancer. Assay: immunoSEQ multiplex PCR; the TCRdb copy retains only in-frame clones and omits some. The table lists 45,000 to 55,000 clones, 70% to 90% of them singletons, with around 17% in the top ten. Specimen: peripheral blood, collected from a patient treated with radiotherapy plus ipilimumab. The receptors come from a human donor with non-small cell lung cancer that progressed on radiotherapy plus ipilimumab. Some clones in this sample may be carry-over from other donors' samples. Both conserved end residues are part of each CDR3. The D gene is left open where the match is weak. Clone size, where shown, is once, few, many, or a class for clones that have expanded.

v_call,d_call,clone_size,j_call,cdr3_nt,cdr3_aa
TRBV14,TRBD1,-,TRBJ1-1,TGTGCCAGCAGCCAAAGGGACAGGGTGTCTGAAGCTTTCTTT,CASSQRDRVSEAFF
TRBV25-1,-,-,TRBJ1-5,TGTGCCGTTCCGAGGGGGGGGTCCCATAGCAATCAGCCCCAGCATTTT,CAVPRGGSHSNQPQHF
TRBV10-2,-,-,TRBJ2-3,TGCGCCAGCGGGAGAGGTTTTGGAGACACAGATACGCAGTATTTT,CASGRGFGDTDTQYF
TRBV2,TRBD1,-,TRBJ2-3,TGTGCCAGCATGGTAAACAGGGGTACAGATACGCAGTATTTT,CASMVNRGTDTQYF
TRBV15,TRBD1,-,TRBJ1-2,TGTGCCACGCGACAGGGAAGATCCCTTGACTATGGCTACACCTTC,CATRQGRSLDYGYTF
TRBV5-1,TRBD1,-,TRBJ1-6,TGCGCCAGCAGCTCCAGGGGGCGGGATGGTCTCTCCTATAATTCACCCCTCCACTTT,CASSSRGRDGLSYNSPLHF
TRBV9,-,-,TRBJ1-3,TGTGCCAGCAGCGCGGGGGGGCTGAGAGTAAGGAACACCATATATTTT,CASSAGGLRVRNTIYF
TRBV5-1,TRBD1,-,TRBJ2-7,TGCGCCAGCAGCTTGGGGGGACAGGGCTACGAGCAGTACTTC,CASSLGGQGYEQYF
TRBV7-2,TRBD1,-,TRBJ2-7,TGTGCCAGCAGCTTAATGGGACAGGGTTCCCACGAGCAGTACTTC,CASSLMGQGSHEQYF
TRBV6-1,TRBD1,-,TRBJ2-7,TGTGCCAGCAGTGAAGCATACGTGCAACAGGGGGCCTACGAGCAGTACTTC,CASSEAYVQQGAYEQYF
TRBV4-2,-,once,TRBJ2-7,TGTGCCAGCAGCCTAATCCTCGGGGACGAGCAGTACTTC,CASSLILGDEQYF
TRBV19,-,-,TRBJ1-5,TGTGCCAGTAGTCCCCCAGGGGCGGCAAATCAGCCCCAGCATTTT,CASSPPGAANQPQHF
TRBV29-1,-,-,TRBJ1-1,TGCAGCGTTATCAAGGGGCTCGGCACTGAAGCTTTCTTT,CSVIKGLGTEAFF
TRBV7-9,TRBD1,once,TRBJ2-7,TGTGCCAGCAGCCCTGGGACAGGGGGCTGGGGGGAGCAGTACTTC,CASSPGTGGWGEQYF
TRBV6-5,-,-,TRBJ1-2,TGTGCCAGCAGTCCCCCGGGGGTCCGGAGAGAGGGCTACACCTTC,CASSPPGVRREGYTF
TRBV4-1,-,-,TRBJ1-5,TGCGCCAGCAGCCAAAACATCTTGGAGAGCAATCAGCCCCAGCATTTT,CASSQNILESNQPQHF
TRBV7-2,TRBD1,-,TRBJ1-2,TGTGCCAGCAGCACTTTCGGGACAGCCGGCTACACCTTC,CASSTFGTAGYTF
TRBV21-1,-,once,TRBJ2-3,TGTGCCAGCAACCCGACCCAGAAGCGGATTACGCAGTATTTT,CASNPTQKRITQYF
TRBV12-1,-,-,TRBJ2-7,TGTGCCAGCAGCTTTGAGTTAGCGGGAGGGCTCAGGTCCTACGAGCAGTACTTC,CASSFELAGGLRSYEQYF
TRBV6-5,-,-,TRBJ2-7,TGTGCCAGCAGTTACGGTGGGCTGCCCCCTCTCGAGCAGTACTTC,CASSYGGLPPLEQYF
TRBV2,-,-,TRBJ2-5,TGTGCCAGCAGTGATCCGGGCGGGACCCTCGGGGAGACCCAGTACTTC,CASSDPGGTLGETQYF
TRBV14,-,-,TRBJ2-7,TGTGCCAGCAGCCAACAGGGCTCCTACGAGCAGTACTTC,CASSQQGSYEQYF
TRBV29-1,-,-,TRBJ1-2,TGCAGCGTAACGACAGGCGCAAACTATGGCTACACCTTC,CSVTTGANYGYTF
TRBV18,-,once,TRBJ2-1,TGTGCCAGCTCACCACCGCGTCGGGTCGGGAGAAACAATGAGCAGTTCTTC,CASSPPRRVGRNNEQFF
TRBV10-3,-,once,TRBJ1-2,TGTGCCATCAGTGAGATGGGGGGGGCTAACTATGGCTACACCTTC,CAISEMGGANYGYTF
TRBV4-3,TRBD2,-,TRBJ2-7,TGCGCCAGCAGCCACTTTAGCGGGAGTACCTACGAGCAGTACTTC,CASSHFSGSTYEQYF
TRBV29-1,TRBD2,-,TRBJ2-1,TGCAGCGTTGACGAAGCGGGGGCTTACAATGAGCAGTTCTTC,CSVDEAGAYNEQFF